Listed below are T cell receptor beta chains from one sample, sequenced in a study of blood T cell repertoires in COVID-19. Libraries were prepared by immunoSEQ multiplex PCR; TCRdb keeps only in-frame clonotypes and omits some of them. Counted here are tens of thousands of clones, around nine tenths occurring once; the ten biggest clones make up about 5.8%. Sequenced input: peripheral blood. The receptor set was obtained from a human donor in a cohort sampled during active COVID-19. The CDR3 runs from the conserved cysteine through the conserved F or W. The order of the fields is CDR3 DNA, CDR3 protein, clone size, D gene, J gene, V gene. D genes are given only for firm matches. Size tells how often a clone was seen (once, few, many) or the class of an expanded clone, and some rows leave it out.

cdr3_nt: TGTGCCAGCAGCGTAGGAACTATGACCTATGAGCAGTTCTTC
cdr3_aa: CASSVGTMTYEQFF
clone_size: few
d_call: NA
j_call: TRBJ2-1
v_call: TRBV9

cdr3_nt: TGTGCCAGCAGCTTAGCGCGATCCTCCGGGACCCAGTACTTC
cdr3_aa: CASSLARSSGTQYF
clone_size: NA
d_call: NA
j_call: TRBJ2-5
v_call: TRBV11-1

cdr3_nt: TGTGCCAGCAGTCGGAGGACTAGCGGGCTTAGCGATGAGCAGTTCTTC
cdr3_aa: CASSRRTSGLSDEQFF
clone_size: NA
d_call: TRBD2
j_call: TRBJ2-1
v_call: TRBV7-9

cdr3_nt: TGCGCCAGCAGCCAAGATCCCCCAGGGGCCCTGTACAATGAGCAGTTCTTC
cdr3_aa: CASSQDPPGALYNEQFF
clone_size: NA
d_call: NA
j_call: TRBJ2-1
v_call: TRBV4-3

cdr3_nt: TGCGCCAGCAGCCACGGACTAGCGGGGACCCGCTACGAGCAGTACTTC
cdr3_aa: CASSHGLAGTRYEQYF
clone_size: NA
d_call: TRBD2
j_call: TRBJ2-7
v_call: TRBV4-1

cdr3_nt: TGCAGCGTTGATCAACAGGGGGTGAACGGCTACACCTTC
cdr3_aa: CSVDQQGVNGYTF
clone_size: NA
d_call: TRBD1
j_call: TRBJ1-2
v_call: TRBV29-1

cdr3_nt: TGTGCCAGTAGTTCAAGCGGGAGCTCCTACGAGCAGTACTTC
cdr3_aa: CASSSSGSSYEQYF
clone_size: NA
d_call: TRBD2
j_call: TRBJ2-7
v_call: TRBV19

cdr3_nt: TGTGCCAGCAGTCCCGGGACAGGGAGCGGACAAGAGACCCAGTACTTC
cdr3_aa: CASSPGTGSGQETQYF
clone_size: NA
d_call: TRBD1
j_call: TRBJ2-5
v_call: TRBV9

cdr3_nt: TGTGCCAGCAGCCAAGTTGACAGGGCCTACGAGCAGTACTTC
cdr3_aa: CASSQVDRAYEQYF
clone_size: NA
d_call: TRBD1
j_call: TRBJ2-7
v_call: TRBV3-1/TRBV3-2

cdr3_nt: TGCGCCAGCAGCATACAGGGTAGTGACGACGAGCAGTACTTC
cdr3_aa: CASSIQGSDDEQYF
clone_size: NA
d_call: NA
j_call: TRBJ2-7
v_call: TRBV5-1

cdr3_nt: TGTGCTAGTGGTTTATTGGGGCTCAATCAGCCCCAGCATTTT
cdr3_aa: CASGLLGLNQPQHF
clone_size: once
d_call: NA
j_call: TRBJ1-5
v_call: TRBV12-5

cdr3_nt: TGTGCCACCCGGGACAGGGTATTGAGCTATGGCTACACCTTC
cdr3_aa: CATRDRVLSYGYTF
clone_size: NA
d_call: TRBD1
j_call: TRBJ1-2
v_call: TRBV19

cdr3_nt: TGCGCCAGCAGCCAAGCCTGGGGGCGAGCCTACGAGCAGTACTTC
cdr3_aa: CASSQAWGRAYEQYF
clone_size: NA
d_call: NA
j_call: TRBJ2-7
v_call: TRBV4-1

cdr3_nt: TGCGCCAGCAGCAGGGGACAGGAAGAGACCCAGTACTTC
cdr3_aa: CASSRGQEETQYF
clone_size: NA
d_call: TRBD1
j_call: TRBJ2-5
v_call: TRBV5-1

cdr3_nt: TGTGCCAGCAGCCCGTGGGCAGGGCAGGGACAAAACGGCGAGCAGTACTTC
cdr3_aa: CASSPWAGQGQNGEQYF
clone_size: NA
d_call: NA
j_call: TRBJ2-7
v_call: TRBV11-2

cdr3_nt: TGTGCCAGCAGCGCCGGGACAGGGCGACACGGGGAGCTGTTTTTT
cdr3_aa: CASSAGTGRHGELFF
clone_size: NA
d_call: TRBD1
j_call: TRBJ2-2
v_call: TRBV9

cdr3_nt: TGTGCCAGCAGCTGGGATGCGACAGGACGAACTTCGTTAACTAATGAAAAACTGTTTTTT
cdr3_aa: CASSWDATGRTSLTNEKLFF
clone_size: NA
d_call: NA
j_call: TRBJ1-4
v_call: TRBV5-5

cdr3_nt: TGTGCCAGCAGCTTAGACCCCTCGGCTGGGGCCAACGTCCTGACTTTC
cdr3_aa: CASSLDPSAGANVLTF
clone_size: NA
d_call: NA
j_call: TRBJ2-6
v_call: TRBV11-2

cdr3_nt: TGTGCCAGCAGTTACTCGCGGGGGGATCGGGGCTACACCTTC
cdr3_aa: CASSYSRGDRGYTF
clone_size: NA
d_call: NA
j_call: TRBJ1-2
v_call: TRBV6-5

cdr3_nt: TGTGCCAGCAGCCAAGGTCCCAGGACAGCTTCACGCGGGGGCTACACCTTC
cdr3_aa: CASSQGPRTASRGGYTF
clone_size: NA
d_call: NA
j_call: TRBJ1-2
v_call: TRBV3-1/TRBV3-2

cdr3_nt: TGCGCCAGCAAAACAGCTCCTAACTATGGCTACACCTTC
cdr3_aa: CASKTAPNYGYTF
clone_size: NA
d_call: NA
j_call: TRBJ1-2
v_call: TRBV5-1

cdr3_nt: TGTGCCAGCAGCCATGACTCGGGGTATAATCAGCCCCAGCATTTT
cdr3_aa: CASSHDSGYNQPQHF
clone_size: NA
d_call: NA
j_call: TRBJ1-5
v_call: TRBV4-2

cdr3_nt: TGTGCCAGCAGCTTAGGGGGACAGGGCTATAATTCACCCCTCCACTTT
cdr3_aa: CASSLGGQGYNSPLHF
clone_size: NA
d_call: TRBD1
j_call: TRBJ1-6
v_call: TRBV11-2

cdr3_nt: TGCGCCAGCAGCTTGGGAGGACAGGGGATCTACGAGCAGTACTTC
cdr3_aa: CASSLGGQGIYEQYF
clone_size: NA
d_call: TRBD1
j_call: TRBJ2-7
v_call: TRBV5-1

cdr3_nt: TGCGCCAGCAGCACAAGCAGGGCCTCTAATGAAAAACTGTTTTTT
cdr3_aa: CASSTSRASNEKLFF
clone_size: NA
d_call: NA
j_call: TRBJ1-4
v_call: TRBV4-3

cdr3_nt: TGTGCCAGCAGGGACTTCGGCTCAGGCAATCAGCCCCAGCATTTT
cdr3_aa: CASRDFGSGNQPQHF
clone_size: once
d_call: NA
j_call: TRBJ1-5
v_call: TRBV6-6

cdr3_nt: TGTGCCAGTAGCCCTGGTTGGGGACAGGGGGACAATCAGCCCCAGCATTTT
cdr3_aa: CASSPGWGQGDNQPQHF
clone_size: NA
d_call: TRBD1
j_call: TRBJ1-5
v_call: TRBV19

cdr3_nt: TGTGCCAGCAGCTTAACGGTCGGCAGGGAGACCCAGTACTTC
cdr3_aa: CASSLTVGRETQYF
clone_size: NA
d_call: NA
j_call: TRBJ2-5
v_call: TRBV7-6

cdr3_nt: TGTGCCACCAGCAGAGATAGGCAGGGGCAAGGCACCGGGGAGCTGTTTTTT
cdr3_aa: CATSRDRQGQGTGELFF
clone_size: NA
d_call: NA
j_call: TRBJ2-2
v_call: TRBV15

cdr3_nt: TGTGCCAGCAGCAACTACGTGGGACTAGCGCAAGAGACCCAGTACTTC
cdr3_aa: CASSNYVGLAQETQYF
clone_size: NA
d_call: TRBD2
j_call: TRBJ2-5
v_call: TRBV5-8

cdr3_nt: TGTGCCAGCAGCTTGGGCAGGGGTCTATCCTACGAGCAGTACTTC
cdr3_aa: CASSLGRGLSYEQYF
clone_size: NA
d_call: NA
j_call: TRBJ2-7
v_call: TRBV5-8

cdr3_nt: TGTGCCTGGAGCGGTAGCGGGGGAGGACGGAATACGCAGTATTTT
cdr3_aa: CAWSGSGGGRNTQYF
clone_size: NA
d_call: TRBD2
j_call: TRBJ2-3
v_call: TRBV30

cdr3_nt: TGTGCCAGCAGCTTAGCCGCCGGGACAGGGGTCGAGCAGCCCCAGCATTTT
cdr3_aa: CASSLAAGTGVEQPQHF
clone_size: few
d_call: TRBD1
j_call: TRBJ1-5
v_call: TRBV7-8

cdr3_nt: TGTGCCAGCAGCTCCGGGACTCTGGAGCAGTTCTTC
cdr3_aa: CASSSGTLEQFF
clone_size: NA
d_call: NA
j_call: TRBJ2-1
v_call: TRBV3-1/TRBV3-2

cdr3_nt: TGTGCCAGCAGTTCACCAGGGGGTCCAGACGATACGCAGTATTTT
cdr3_aa: CASSSPGGPDDTQYF
clone_size: NA
d_call: TRBD1
j_call: TRBJ2-3
v_call: TRBV6-5

cdr3_nt: TGCGCCAGCAGCTTGGACGGGAGCTCTGGAAACACCATATATTTT
cdr3_aa: CASSLDGSSGNTIYF
clone_size: NA
d_call: NA
j_call: TRBJ1-3
v_call: TRBV5-1

cdr3_nt: TGTGCCAGCAGCTTAGGGTGGACAGCTACACATTCCAAAAACATTCAGTACTTC
cdr3_aa: CASSLGWTATHSKNIQYF
clone_size: NA
d_call: NA
j_call: TRBJ2-4
v_call: TRBV7-2

cdr3_nt: TGTGCTATCGGGACAGGACCAACGGACGGGGAGCTGTTTTTT
cdr3_aa: CAIGTGPTDGELFF
clone_size: NA
d_call: TRBD1
j_call: TRBJ2-2
v_call: TRBV10-3

cdr3_nt: TGCGCCAGCAGCCAAGATCGGGGAAACTACGAGCAGTACTTC
cdr3_aa: CASSQDRGNYEQYF
clone_size: NA
d_call: NA
j_call: TRBJ2-7
v_call: TRBV4-3

cdr3_nt: TGTGCCAGCATGGTCCGGGGTGGATGGTACGAGCAGTACTTC
cdr3_aa: CASMVRGGWYEQYF
clone_size: NA
d_call: NA
j_call: TRBJ2-7
v_call: TRBV2

cdr3_nt: TGTGCCAGCGCAGGACTAGCGGGGGGGCCTTACCAAGAGACCCAGTACTTC
cdr3_aa: CASAGLAGGPYQETQYF
clone_size: NA
d_call: TRBD2
j_call: TRBJ2-5
v_call: TRBV27

cdr3_nt: TGTGCCAGCAGCTCAGGGGGCTCTGGAAACACCATATATTTT
cdr3_aa: CASSSGGSGNTIYF
clone_size: NA
d_call: TRBD1
j_call: TRBJ1-3
v_call: TRBV7-9

cdr3_nt: TGTGCCTGGAGTAACCAGGGTGATTCACCCCTCCACTTT
cdr3_aa: CAWSNQGDSPLHF
clone_size: NA
d_call: NA
j_call: TRBJ1-6
v_call: TRBV30

cdr3_nt: TGTGCCAGCAGTGAAGCATCAGGGGGCAATCAGCCCCAGCATTTT
cdr3_aa: CASSEASGGNQPQHF
clone_size: NA
d_call: NA
j_call: TRBJ1-5
v_call: TRBV6-1

cdr3_nt: TGTGCCAGCAGCTCCGGGACAGTGGGGACTGAAGCTTTCTTT
cdr3_aa: CASSSGTVGTEAFF
clone_size: few
d_call: TRBD1
j_call: TRBJ1-1
v_call: TRBV7-3

cdr3_nt: TGTGCCAGCAGCTTCAGAGGCGCCTACTCTGGAAACACCATATATTTT
cdr3_aa: CASSFRGAYSGNTIYF
clone_size: NA
d_call: NA
j_call: TRBJ1-3
v_call: TRBV7-9

cdr3_nt: TGTGCCAGCAGCCAAGTCGCAGGGACATATGGCTACACCTTC
cdr3_aa: CASSQVAGTYGYTF
clone_size: NA
d_call: NA
j_call: TRBJ1-2
v_call: TRBV3-1/TRBV3-2

cdr3_nt: TGTGCCAGCAGTCCCAGGGGGCGCGAGCAGTACTTC
cdr3_aa: CASSPRGREQYF
clone_size: NA
d_call: TRBD1
j_call: TRBJ2-7
v_call: TRBV12-3/TRBV12-4

cdr3_nt: TGCGCCAGCAGTGAGTCGGGGTCGACAGGGCCCCTAGCCAAAAACATTCAGTACTTC
cdr3_aa: CASSESGSTGPLAKNIQYF
clone_size: NA
d_call: TRBD1
j_call: TRBJ2-4
v_call: TRBV10-1

cdr3_nt: TGTGCCAGCAGCCCACAGAGTCGCACAGATACGCAGTATTTT
cdr3_aa: CASSPQSRTDTQYF
clone_size: NA
d_call: NA
j_call: TRBJ2-3
v_call: TRBV5-4

cdr3_nt: TGTGCCAGCAGCTTAGCAGCGGGGGAAAATCAGCCCCAGCATTTT
cdr3_aa: CASSLAAGENQPQHF
clone_size: NA
d_call: NA
j_call: TRBJ1-5
v_call: TRBV7-2

cdr3_nt: TGTGCCAGTACCAAAGGAGGGACAGGGTTCAATGAGCAGTTCTTC
cdr3_aa: CASTKGGTGFNEQFF
clone_size: NA
d_call: TRBD1
j_call: TRBJ2-1
v_call: TRBV19

cdr3_nt: TGTGCCAGCAGCCCTAGCGGGGGGGCCCCCGGGGAGCTGTTTTTT
cdr3_aa: CASSPSGGAPGELFF
clone_size: NA
d_call: TRBD2
j_call: TRBJ2-2
v_call: TRBV7-8

cdr3_nt: TGTGCCAGCAGCGAGGGACAGAGCTCCTACGAGCAGTACTTC
cdr3_aa: CASSEGQSSYEQYF
clone_size: NA
d_call: TRBD1
j_call: TRBJ2-7
v_call: TRBV9

cdr3_nt: TGTGCCAGCAGTGAATCCGTGTGGAACACTGAAGCTTTCTTT
cdr3_aa: CASSESVWNTEAFF
clone_size: once
d_call: NA
j_call: TRBJ1-1
v_call: TRBV6-1

cdr3_nt: TGTGCCAGCAGTGTGAGCGGTGAGCAGTTCTTC
cdr3_aa: CASSVSGEQFF
clone_size: NA
d_call: NA
j_call: TRBJ2-1
v_call: TRBV12-3/TRBV12-4

cdr3_nt: TGTGCCAGTACCGTTACAGGGGCGGGCACTGAAGCTTTCTTT
cdr3_aa: CASTVTGAGTEAFF
clone_size: NA
d_call: TRBD1
j_call: TRBJ1-1
v_call: TRBV19

cdr3_nt: TGTGCCAGCAGTCGGACAGGGACCTATGGCTACACCTTC
cdr3_aa: CASSRTGTYGYTF
clone_size: NA
d_call: TRBD1
j_call: TRBJ1-2
v_call: TRBV5-4

cdr3_nt: TGTGCCAGCAGCTTACTAGCGGGGGCATCGGAGGAGCAGTACTTC
cdr3_aa: CASSLLAGASEEQYF
clone_size: NA
d_call: TRBD2
j_call: TRBJ2-7
v_call: TRBV11-2

cdr3_nt: TGCGCCAGCAGCCACCTCACATCTGGCTACACCTTC
cdr3_aa: CASSHLTSGYTF
clone_size: NA
d_call: NA
j_call: TRBJ1-2
v_call: TRBV4-3